Listed here is a single T cell receptor (beta chain). Its target is unknown. TCRdb keeps only in-frame clones here, not all; method: immunoSEQ multiplex PCR. This table holds 150,000 to 250,000 clones, 80% to 95% found once. The sample comes from a study of T cell responses to AZD1222 COVID-19 vaccine. Overall study findings and caveats: Regions left unmutated in variants are reportedly the target of nearly half of spike-specific TCRs. Spike-spanning, vaccine-associated CD4 TCRs were dominant at 160-218 and 743-854.

The CDR3 is made up of 15 amino acids. The germline V gene has CDR1 SGHTA and CDR2 FQGTGA. V shed 5 bases and J shed 0 bases, with 13 bases lying between them. The receptor was isolated from an adult who received the AZD1222 COVID-19 vaccine. Sequencing was performed on peripheral blood, taken 28 days after the second AZD1222 dose. The genes are TRBV7-3 and TRBJ1-1, with D perhaps matching TRBD1 (6 bases). The CDR3 region is CASSLGTTLNTEAFF. In DNA form, the CDR3 reads TGTGCCAGCAGCCTGGGGACAACTTTGAACACTGAAGCTTTCTTT. Looking up the rest from reference TRBV7-3 and TRBJ1-1 gives the full variable domain: GAGVSQTPSNKVTEKGKYVELRCDPISGHTALYWYRQSLGQGPEFLIYFQGTGAADDSGLPNDRFFAVRPEGSVSTLKIQRTERGDSAVYLCASSLGTTLNTEAFFGQGTRLTVV.